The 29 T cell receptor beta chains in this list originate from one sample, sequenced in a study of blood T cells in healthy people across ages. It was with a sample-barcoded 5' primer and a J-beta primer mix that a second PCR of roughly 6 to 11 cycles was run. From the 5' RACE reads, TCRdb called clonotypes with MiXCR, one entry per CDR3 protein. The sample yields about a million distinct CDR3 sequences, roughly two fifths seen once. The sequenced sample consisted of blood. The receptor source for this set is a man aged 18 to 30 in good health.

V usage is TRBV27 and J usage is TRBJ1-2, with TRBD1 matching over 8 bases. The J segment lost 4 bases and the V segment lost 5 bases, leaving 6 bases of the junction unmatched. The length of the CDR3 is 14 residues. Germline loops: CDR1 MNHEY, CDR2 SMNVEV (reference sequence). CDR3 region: CASSPDRVAYGYTF. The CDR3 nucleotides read TGTGCCAGCAGTCCGGACAGGGTTGCCTATGGCTACACCTTC.

The CDR3 loop reads CASSKGDSGRNQPQHF. The CDR3 DNA follows: TGTGCCAGCAGCAAAGGGGACTCAGGGCGCAATCAGCCCCAGCATTTT. J is TRBJ1-5 and V is TRBV21-1. TRBV21-1 is a listed pseudogene. The CDR3 length is 16 residues.

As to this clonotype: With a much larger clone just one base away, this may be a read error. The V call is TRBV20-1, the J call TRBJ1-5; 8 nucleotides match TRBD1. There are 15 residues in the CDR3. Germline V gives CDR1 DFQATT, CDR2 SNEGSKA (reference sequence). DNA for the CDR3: TGCAGTGCTAGAGAGACAGGGGAGAGCAATCGGCCCCAGCATTTT. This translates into CSARETGESNRPQHF.

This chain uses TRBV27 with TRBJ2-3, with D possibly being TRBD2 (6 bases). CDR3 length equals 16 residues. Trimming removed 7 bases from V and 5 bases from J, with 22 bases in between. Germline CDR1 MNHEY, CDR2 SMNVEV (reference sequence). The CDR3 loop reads CASTKKWGGRGDTQYF. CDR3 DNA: TGTGCCAGCACCAAAAAGTGGGGAGGTCGAGGAGATACGCAGTATTTT.

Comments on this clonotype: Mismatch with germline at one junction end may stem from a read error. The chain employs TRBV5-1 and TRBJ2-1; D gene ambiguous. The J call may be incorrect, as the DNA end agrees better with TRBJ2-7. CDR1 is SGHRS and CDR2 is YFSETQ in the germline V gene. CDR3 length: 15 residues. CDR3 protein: CANSFTTDNNNEQYF. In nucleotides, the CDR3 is TGCGCCAACAGCTTTACGACCGACAACAACAATGAGCAGTACTTC.

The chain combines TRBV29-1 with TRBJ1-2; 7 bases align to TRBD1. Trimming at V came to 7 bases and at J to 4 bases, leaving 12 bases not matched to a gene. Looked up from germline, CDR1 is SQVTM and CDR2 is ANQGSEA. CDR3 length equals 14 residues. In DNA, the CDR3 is TGCAGCGCCAAGGACAGGCCTACCGGCTATGGCTACACCTTC. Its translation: CSAKDRPTGYGYTF.

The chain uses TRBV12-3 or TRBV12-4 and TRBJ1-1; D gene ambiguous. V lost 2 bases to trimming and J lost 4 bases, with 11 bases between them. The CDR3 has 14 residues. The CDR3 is CASSLSSGFTEAFF. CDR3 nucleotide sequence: TGTGCCAGCAGTTTATCGTCCGGGTTCACTGAAGCTTTCTTT.

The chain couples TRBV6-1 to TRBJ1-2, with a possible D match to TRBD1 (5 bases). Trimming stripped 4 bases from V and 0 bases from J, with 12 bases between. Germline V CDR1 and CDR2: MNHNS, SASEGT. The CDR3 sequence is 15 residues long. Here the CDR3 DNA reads TGTGCCAGCAGTGTCAAAGACAGTCCTAACTATGGCTACACCTTC. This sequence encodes CASSVKDSPNYGYTF.

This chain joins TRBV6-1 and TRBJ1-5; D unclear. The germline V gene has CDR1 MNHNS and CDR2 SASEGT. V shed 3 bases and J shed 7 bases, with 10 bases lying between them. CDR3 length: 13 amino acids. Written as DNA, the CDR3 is TGTGCCAGCAGTGATACCAACGGCCAGCCCCAGCATTTT. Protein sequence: CASSDTNGQPQHF.

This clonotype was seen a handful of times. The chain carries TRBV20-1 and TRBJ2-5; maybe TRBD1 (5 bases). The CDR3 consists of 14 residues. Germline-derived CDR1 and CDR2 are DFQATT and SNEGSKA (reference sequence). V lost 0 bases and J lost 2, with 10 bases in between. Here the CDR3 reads CSARDPRQQETQYF. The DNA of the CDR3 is TGCAGTGCTAGAGATCCGAGACAGCAAGAGACCCAGTACTTC.

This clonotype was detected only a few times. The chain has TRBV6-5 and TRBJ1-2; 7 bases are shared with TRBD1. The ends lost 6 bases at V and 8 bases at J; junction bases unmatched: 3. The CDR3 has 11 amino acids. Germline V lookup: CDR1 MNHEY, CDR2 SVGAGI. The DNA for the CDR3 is TGTGCCAGCAGGAGACAGGGCGGCTACACCTTC. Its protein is CASRRQGGYTF.

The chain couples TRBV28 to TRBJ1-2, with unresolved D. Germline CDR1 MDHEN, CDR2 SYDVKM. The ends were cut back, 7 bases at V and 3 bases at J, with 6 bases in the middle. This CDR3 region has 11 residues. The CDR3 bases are TGTGCCAGCAAAACCTACTATGGCTACACCTTC. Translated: CASKTYYGYTF.

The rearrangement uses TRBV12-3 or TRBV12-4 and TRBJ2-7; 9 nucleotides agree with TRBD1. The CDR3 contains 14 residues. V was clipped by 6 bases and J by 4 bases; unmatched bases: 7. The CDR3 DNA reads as TGTGCCAGCAGCCAGACAGGGGGAGGATACGAGCAGTACTTC. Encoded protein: CASSQTGGGYEQYF.

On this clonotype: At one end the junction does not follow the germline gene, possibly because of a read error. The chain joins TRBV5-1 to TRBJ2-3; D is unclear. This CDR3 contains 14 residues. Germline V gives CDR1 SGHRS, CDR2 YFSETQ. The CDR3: CASSSPEASETQYF. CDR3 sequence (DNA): TGCGCCAGCAGCTCCCCCGAGGCATCAGAGACGCAGTATTTT.

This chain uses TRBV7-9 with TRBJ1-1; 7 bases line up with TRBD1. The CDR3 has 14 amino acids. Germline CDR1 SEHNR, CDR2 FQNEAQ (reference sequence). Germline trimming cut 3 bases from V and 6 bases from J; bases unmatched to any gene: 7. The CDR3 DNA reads TGTGCCAGCAGCTTCCCGACAGGGAGCTCTGAAGCTTTCTTT. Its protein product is CASSFPTGSSEAFF.

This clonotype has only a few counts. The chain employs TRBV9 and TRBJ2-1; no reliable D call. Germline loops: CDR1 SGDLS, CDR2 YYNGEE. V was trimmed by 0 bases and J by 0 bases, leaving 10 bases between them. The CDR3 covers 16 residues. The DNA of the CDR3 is TGTGCCAGCAGCGTAGGGGCAGCACCCTCCTACAATGAGCAGTTCTTC. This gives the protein CASSVGAAPSYNEQFF.

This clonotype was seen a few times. CDR3 sequence reads: CASSPGGVNNSPLHF. The DNA of the CDR3 is TGTGCCAGCAGTCCGGGGGGCGTTAATAATTCACCCCTCCACTTT. The V call is TRBV6-2 or TRBV6-3, the J call TRBJ1-6; D perhaps matches TRBD1 (6 bases). The V end lost 5 bases, the J end lost 5 bases, and 13 bases lay between the germline ends. There are 15 residues in the CDR3. Germline V gene sequence: CDR1 MNHEY, CDR2 SVGEGT.

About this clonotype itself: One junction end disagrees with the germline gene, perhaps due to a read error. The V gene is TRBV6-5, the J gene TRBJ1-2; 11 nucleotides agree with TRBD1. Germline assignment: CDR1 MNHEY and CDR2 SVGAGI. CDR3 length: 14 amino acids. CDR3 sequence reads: CASSGQGAGYDYTF. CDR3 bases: TGTGCCAGCAGTGGACAGGGGGCTGGGTATGACTACACCTTC.

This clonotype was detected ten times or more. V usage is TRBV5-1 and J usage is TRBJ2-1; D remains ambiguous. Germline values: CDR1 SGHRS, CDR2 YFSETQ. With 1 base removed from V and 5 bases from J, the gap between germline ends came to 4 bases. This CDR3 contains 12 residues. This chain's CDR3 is CASSLTNNEQFF. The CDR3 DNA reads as TGCGCCAGCAGCTTGACGAACAATGAGCAGTTCTTC.

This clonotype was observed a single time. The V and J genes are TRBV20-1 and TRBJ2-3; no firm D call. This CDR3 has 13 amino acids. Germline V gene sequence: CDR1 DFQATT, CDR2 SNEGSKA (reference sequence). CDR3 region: CSIPPASTDTQYF. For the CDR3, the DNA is TGCAGCATCCCTCCAGCTAGCACAGATACGCAGTATTTT.

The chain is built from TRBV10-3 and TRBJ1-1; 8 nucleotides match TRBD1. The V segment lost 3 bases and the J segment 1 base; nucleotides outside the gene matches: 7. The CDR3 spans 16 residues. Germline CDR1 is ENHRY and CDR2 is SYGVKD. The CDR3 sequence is CAISERDRRTNTEAFF. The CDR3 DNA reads TGTGCCATCAGTGAAAGGGACAGGCGGACGAACACTGAAGCTTTCTTT.

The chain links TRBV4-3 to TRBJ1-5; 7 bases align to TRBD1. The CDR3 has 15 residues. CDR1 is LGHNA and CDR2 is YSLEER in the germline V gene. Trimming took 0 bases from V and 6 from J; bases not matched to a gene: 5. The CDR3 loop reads CASSQDGDSAQPQHF. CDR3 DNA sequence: TGCGCCAGCAGCCAAGATGGGGACAGTGCTCAGCCCCAGCATTTT.

The CDR3 DNA reads TGTGCCAGCAGCAACGCGAGTAGACAGGTTGAAAGTTTCTACGAGCAGTACTTC. It encodes CASSNASRQVESFYEQYF. V usage is TRBV21-1 and J usage is TRBJ2-7; TRBD1, as called in the table, went unchecked against the DNA. TRBV21-1 is marked as a pseudogene. This CDR3 comprises 18 residues.

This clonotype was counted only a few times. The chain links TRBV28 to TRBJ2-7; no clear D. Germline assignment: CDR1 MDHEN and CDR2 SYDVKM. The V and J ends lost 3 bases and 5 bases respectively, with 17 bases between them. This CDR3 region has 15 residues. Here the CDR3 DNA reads TGTGCCAGCAGTTTGGATACAAGGTTTAATAACGAGCAGTACTTC. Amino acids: CASSLDTRFNNEQYF.

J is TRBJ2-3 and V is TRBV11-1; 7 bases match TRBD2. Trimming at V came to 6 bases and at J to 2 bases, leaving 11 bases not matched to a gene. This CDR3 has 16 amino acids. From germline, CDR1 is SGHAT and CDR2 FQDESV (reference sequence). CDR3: CASRWEGGENTDTQYF. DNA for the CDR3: TGTGCCAGCAGGTGGGAGGGCGGGGAGAACACAGATACGCAGTATTTT.

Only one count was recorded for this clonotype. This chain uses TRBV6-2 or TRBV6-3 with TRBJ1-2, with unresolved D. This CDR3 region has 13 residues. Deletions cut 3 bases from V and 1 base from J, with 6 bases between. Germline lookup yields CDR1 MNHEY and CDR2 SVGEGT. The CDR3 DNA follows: TGTGCCAGCAGTTATCCTGATAACTATGGCTACACCTTC. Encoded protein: CASSYPDNYGYTF.

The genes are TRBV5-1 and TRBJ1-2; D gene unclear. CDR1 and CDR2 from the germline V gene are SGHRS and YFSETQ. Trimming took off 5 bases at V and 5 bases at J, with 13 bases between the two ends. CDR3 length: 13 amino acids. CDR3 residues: CASRHSDGYGYTF. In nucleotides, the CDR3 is TGCGCCAGCAGACATTCAGACGGGTATGGCTACACCTTC.

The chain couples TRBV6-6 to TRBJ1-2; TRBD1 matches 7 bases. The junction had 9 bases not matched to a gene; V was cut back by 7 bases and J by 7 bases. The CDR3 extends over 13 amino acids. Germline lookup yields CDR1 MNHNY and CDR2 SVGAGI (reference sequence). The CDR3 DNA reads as TGTGCCAGCATGCACAGGGGCCCGGGTGGCTACACCTTC. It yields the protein CASMHRGPGGYTF.

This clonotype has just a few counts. In nucleotides, the CDR3 is TGTGCCAGCAGTTCACCCACCCCCGATCCCCAGCAGTTCTTC. The encoded protein is CASSSPTPDPQQFF. V and J are TRBV6-6 and TRBJ2-1; no definite D call. Trimming shortened V by 4 bases and J by 11 bases, and 18 bases separated the two germline ends. The CDR3 consists of 14 residues. Germline V lookup: CDR1 MNHNY, CDR2 SVGAGI (reference sequence).